This entry lists 9 T cell receptor beta chains sequenced from one sample in a study of shared clonotypes between healthy human individuals (dated by TCRdb to 2019 to 2021). Library generation was performed with the immunoSEQ multiplex PCR assay. TCRdb stores this immuneACCESS table with in-frame sequences only. Part of the clones is absent; in the studies checked, under half of the shortfall reflects unresolved V genes, and no reason is known for the rest. Here the sample has about 520,000 clones; 70% to 85% occur a single time. Of the sample, about 12% is held by the ten largest clones. The specimen sequenced was PBMCs. The source of these receptors is a middle-aged woman in good health. Some clones in this sample may be carry-over from other donors' samples.

The chain links TRBV6-5 to TRBJ1-2, with D tentatively TRBD1 (5 bases). The CDR3 has 15 amino acids. The germline V and J ends were trimmed by 0 bases and 8 bases, with 16 bases remaining between them. The germline V gene has CDR1 MNHEY and CDR2 SVGAGI. The CDR3: CASSYSGRTHWGYTF. In nucleotides, the CDR3 is TGTGCCAGCAGTTACTCGGGGCGGACGCATTGGGGCTACACCTTC.

The sample holds one count of this clone. The V call is TRBV5-1, the J call TRBJ1-1, with a tentative D call TRBD1 (6 bases). This CDR3 has 15 amino acids. The germline gives CDR1 SGHRS, CDR2 YFSETQ. V was pared by 4 bases and J by 1 base, with 14 bases between. The CDR3 is CASSPERGRNTEAFF. The CDR3 nucleotides read TGCGCCAGCAGCCCCGAGAGGGGGAGGAACACTGAAGCTTTCTTT.

This rearrangement joins TRBV9 to TRBJ2-5; 8 nucleotides agree with TRBD2. The length of the CDR3 is 16 residues. The V segment lost 4 bases and the J segment 5 bases; nucleotides outside the gene matches: 13. Germline V lookup: CDR1 SGDLS, CDR2 YYNGEE. The CDR3 coding sequence is TGTGCCAGCAGCACCTTGGGACTAGGGACTGGGGAGACCCAGTACTTC. It encodes CASSTLGLGTGETQYF.

This clone has a single count. The J gene is TRBJ1-1, the V gene TRBV19; D might be TRBD1 (6 bases). Germline V gene sequence: CDR1 LNHDA, CDR2 SQIVND (reference sequence). The CDR3 extends over 15 amino acids. Trimming cost V 8 bases and J 1 base, with 17 bases left between them. In nucleotides, the CDR3 is TGTGCCAGTGGCCGACAGGTGTTTCGGAACACTGAAGCTTTCTTT. It yields the protein CASGRQVFRNTEAFF.

This clone was observed a handful of times. The chain uses TRBV10-3 and TRBJ2-2, with 10 bases that match TRBD2. CDR3 length: 19 residues. The germline gives CDR1 ENHRY, CDR2 SYGVKD. The junction had 18 bases not matched to a gene; V was cut back by 4 bases and J by 7 bases. CDR3 protein: CAISAPAGGPQVKGGELFF. The CDR3, as DNA: TGTGCCATCAGTGCCCCAGCGGGAGGGCCACAGGTCAAGGGCGGGGAGCTGTTTTTT.

This clone was recorded at least ten times. Other DNA variants within this sample encode the same CDR3. The chain uses TRBV28 and TRBJ2-7, with 7 bases that match TRBD2. V lost 5 bases and J lost 2; bases outside the gene matches: 15. The CDR3 consists of 17 residues. The V gene's germline CDR1 is MDHEN and CDR2 SYDVKM. DNA of the CDR3: TGTGCCAGCAGTCCGACGGGTCTAGCGGAAGGAACCTACGAGCAGTACTTC. Translating gives CASSPTGLAEGTYEQYF.

V gene TRBV19 combines with J gene TRBJ2-7; 8 bases are a match to TRBD1. The trim removed 4 bases at V and 2 bases at J, leaving 4 bases unmatched. The CDR3 totals 14 residues. Germline CDR1 is LNHDA and CDR2 is SQIVND (reference sequence). The CDR3 nucleotides are TGTGCCAGTAGTACCAAGACAGGGGCCTACGAGCAGTACTTC. Translating gives CASSTKTGAYEQYF. Variable domain in full (rest from reference TRBV19 and TRBJ2-7): DGGITQSPKYLFRKEGQNVTLSCEQNLNHDAMYWYRQDPGQGLRLIYYSQIVNDFQKGDIAEGYSVSREKKESFPLTVTSAQKNPTAFYLCASSTKTGAYEQYFGPGTRLTVT.

In its sample, this clone was seen many times. Other nucleotide sequences from this sample produce the same CDR3. Written as DNA, the CDR3 is TGTGCCAGCAGCTTAGTTGACGAGCAGTACTTC. This sequence encodes CASSLVDEQYF. The genes are TRBV7-9 and TRBJ2-7; D unclear. The germline gives CDR1 SEHNR, CDR2 FQNEAQ (reference sequence). Trimming cost V 1 base and J 5 bases, with 3 bases left between them. This CDR3 is 11 amino acids long. Filled out from reference TRBV7-9 and TRBJ2-7, the complete variable domain reads DTGVSQNPRHKITKRGQNVTFRCDPISEHNRLYWYRQTLGQGPEFLTYFQNEAQLEKSRLLSDRFSAERPKGSFSTLEIQRTEQGDSAMYLCASSLVDEQYFGPGTRLTVT.

The chain couples TRBV7-9 to TRBJ2-3; D ambiguous. Trimming took 1 base from V and 6 from J, leaving 17 bases between them. The CDR3 totals 16 residues. Germline lookup yields CDR1 SEHNR and CDR2 FQNEAQ (reference sequence). In DNA form, the CDR3 reads TGTGCCAGCAGCTTAGTAATAGCAAGGGTGTCCGATACGCAGTATTTT. Encoded protein: CASSLVIARVSDTQYF.